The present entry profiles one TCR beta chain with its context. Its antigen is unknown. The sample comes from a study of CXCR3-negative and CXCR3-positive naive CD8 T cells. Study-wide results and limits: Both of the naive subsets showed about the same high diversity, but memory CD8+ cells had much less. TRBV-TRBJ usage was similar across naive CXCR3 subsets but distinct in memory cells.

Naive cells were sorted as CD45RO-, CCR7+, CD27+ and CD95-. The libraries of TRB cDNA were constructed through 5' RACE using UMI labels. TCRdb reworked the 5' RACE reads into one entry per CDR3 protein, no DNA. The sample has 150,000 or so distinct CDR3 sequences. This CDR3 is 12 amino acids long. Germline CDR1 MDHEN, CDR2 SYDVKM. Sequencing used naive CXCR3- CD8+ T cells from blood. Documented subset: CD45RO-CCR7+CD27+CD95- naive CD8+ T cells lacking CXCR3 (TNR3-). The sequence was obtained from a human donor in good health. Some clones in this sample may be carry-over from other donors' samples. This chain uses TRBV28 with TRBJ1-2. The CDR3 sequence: CASNRNDHGYTF.